This T cell receptor (beta chain) comes out of a study of human T cells and chemical hapten exposure. About the research overall: Sensitization employed 2% DPC on around 2 cm by around 2 cm of upper inner arm skin. Study observations and caveats: After DPC sensitization, TCRs above 1 in 1000 frequency showed no change.

TCRdb reprocessed the RACE reads via MiXCR and lists one record per CDR3 protein. The sample has about 64,000 distinct CDR3 sequences; around 10% are singletons. This clonotype was detected only a few times. The antigen is undetermined. Time point denoted: patch test 3, about 24 weeks after DPC sensitization. Treatment here: therapeutic diphenylcyclopropenone sensitization with weekly scalp DPC. Trimming removed 0 bases from V and 3 bases from J, with 4 bases in between. Germline values: CDR1 LGHNA, CDR2 YSLEER. The CDR3 totals 13 residues. Sequencing used whole blood, obtained in connection with sensitization to the hapten diphenylcyclopropenone (DPC). This chain links TRBV4-3 with TRBJ2-3; D ambiguous. The receptor's source is a woman in her 30s with alopecia areata. Some clones in this sample may be carry-over from other donors' samples. This CDR3 is CASSQEQTDTQYF. The CDR3 bases are TGCGCCAGCAGCCAAGAACAGACAGATACGCAGTATTTT.